This TCR beta chain appears in the sequencing data of a study of blood T cells in healthy people across ages. Findings of the study overall: Comparison with aged donors showed that long-lived donors had more naive CD4+ cells and higher diversity.

Through a sample-barcoded 5' primer and a J-beta primer mix, a second PCR was run for roughly 7 to 12 cycles. A template-switch adaptor that had 12 random nucleotides put a tag on each cDNA molecule. Researchers report that each sample yielded at least 3 million CDR3-containing paired-end reads. TCRdb analysed the 5' RACE reads with MiXCR anew, one entry per CDR3 protein. The sample comprises 650,000 to 700,000 distinct CDR3 sequences, about 30% of which are singletons, and 15% rests with the top ten. On this clonotype: Its matching antigen is unknown.

The draw of peripheral blood yielded 8.5 to 10 milliliters from each donor. Sequencing was performed on blood. The TCR was taken from a woman aged 80 or older in good health.

CDR3 in amino acids: CASSLEPAASGGAGEQFF. The DNA of the CDR3 is TGCGCCAGCAGCTTGGAACCGGCGGCTAGCGGGGGGGCCGGTGAGCAGTTCTTC. V usage is TRBV5-1 and J usage is TRBJ2-1, with 12 nucleotides matching TRBD2. The junction had 13 bases not matched to a gene; V was cut back by 0 bases and J by 9 bases. The CDR3 spans 18 residues. Per germline, CDR1 SGHRS and CDR2 YFSETQ.